This T cell receptor beta chain stems from a study of blood T cell repertoires in COVID-19 (dated by TCRdb to about 2020). Describing the broader study: The collaborator samples originated in the United States, Italy and Spain and spanned the acute and convalescent phases of COVID-19. The prospective study material was composed of cDNA or gDNA derived from T cells, B-cell-depleted T cells, or PBMCs. Subjects who had been exposed to COVID-19, were actively infected with it, or had recovered from it provided the deeply sampled blood TCRbeta repertoires that made up the dataset. A freely available public database, intended as a resource for researchers studying the immune response to SARS-CoV-2, is where the repertoires were released. The samples were drawn from the first 160 participants of the ongoing ImmuneRACE study and from 950 to 1,500 subjects provided by 6 global collaborators. Sample metadata almost always included a de-identified subject ID, COVID-19 status, age in years and sex. HLA class I and class II types, where available, came from metadata supplied by the sample provider rather than from assay-based typing. The full study reports these points: The quantity of clinical and demographic metadata differed by source and by participant and was supplied without curation.

TCRbeta CDR3 regions were amplified from genomic DNA using the immunoSEQ Assay, a bias-controlled multiplex PCR. Per the original workflow: Nucleated cell counts per sample were estimated from amplification of reference gene primers within the assay. To quantify the absolute abundance of each unique TCRbeta CDR3 rearrangement, sequence reads were collapsed and filtered. For each sample, productive Simpson clonality was calculated as the square root of Simpson's diversity index across productive rearrangements. TCRdb mirrors the immuneACCESS table, restricted to in-frame sequences. Some clones are absent from its copies; in checked studies, under half trace to an unresolved V gene, and the reason for the others is unknown. V and J calls and clone size follow that table, whereas D and trimming were derived from the DNA. This sample holds tens of thousands of clones; 75% to 85% were observed only once. The ten largest account for about 19% of the sample.

CDR1 and CDR2 are drawn from the germline V gene (reference sequence): LNHDA, SQIVND. A distance of 12 bases separates the germline ends of V and J, which lose 1 base and 6 bases respectively. The CDR3 covers 15 residues, taking in both the cysteine and the phenylalanine. Only CDR3 DNA remains: 45 bases, in frame from the first base. Notes on this clone: There is no known antigen for this receptor. No much larger clone exists at a distance of one base, and base qualities are not known.

The collaborating institutions used their own protocols to collect whole blood in K2EDTA tubes. Collaborator samples were shipped for TCRbeta analysis as frozen whole blood, isolated PBMCs, or DNA extracted from either sample type. The sequence joins TRBV19 to TRBJ2-2, and possibly TRBD2, on 5 matching bases. The sequence was obtained from a woman older than 75 with acute or convalescent COVID-19. The source material was peripheral blood. The CDR3 protein is CASSIAGLRAGELFF. The nucleotides read TGTGCCAGTAGTATAGCGGGCCTGAGGGCCGGGGAGCTGTTTTTT.